This TCR beta chain stems from a study of CD4 T cells in relation to SARS-CoV-2 and coronaviruses. TCRdb keeps only in-frame clones here, not all; method: immunoSEQ multiplex PCR. The sample lists some 65,000 clones; around 86% were seen once. Unexposed donor CD4+ T cells date from about 2011-2019, before the COVID-19 pandemic. V was clipped by 8 bases and J by 4 bases, with 15 bases between them. Germline CDR1 WSHSY, CDR2 SAAADI. The CDR3 runs 13 residues. The clonotype comes from a human donor in good health. This chain uses TRBV10-2 with TRBJ2-7; D may be TRBD2 (6 bases). Source material: memory CD4+ T cells from PBMCs. In DNA, the CDR3 is TGCGCCAGCGGACTGTCGGGGGTTTACGAGCAGTACTTC. Its translation: CASGLSGVYEQYF.